A single sample is the source of the 22 T cell receptor beta chains below, sequenced in a study of cytomegalovirus exposure and HLA in healthy donors. Here immunoSEQ multiplex PCR was the method, and the copy in TCRdb shows in-frame clones only, minus some. This sample has some 340,000 clones; around 87% occur once, and the top ten carry 1% to 1.5%. Sequencing was performed on PBMCs. Every receptor here comes from a woman between 25 and 40 years old in good health and CMV-seropositive.

The V gene is TRBV2, the J gene TRBJ2-6; D call uncertain. The CDR3 loop spans 16 amino acids. V lost 8 bases and J 0 bases, leaving 14 bases between the germline ends. Germline loops: CDR1 SNHLY, CDR2 FYNNEI. The CDR3 region has the DNA TGTGCCAGCGGGAAAGAGCCTAGCTCTGGGGCCAACGTCCTGACTTTC. Translation: CASGKEPSSGANVLTF.

The chain carries TRBV5-6 and TRBJ1-1; possibly TRBD1 for D (6 bases). Trimming took 4 bases from V and 0 from J, leaving 13 bases between them. Germline V CDR1 and CDR2: SGHDT, YYEEEE. The CDR3 contains 15 residues. The CDR3 loop reads CASSLGAGMNTEAFF. DNA for the CDR3: TGTGCCAGCAGCCTGGGGGCGGGGATGAACACTGAAGCTTTCTTT.

The chain recombines TRBV6-6 with TRBJ2-5; tentative D call: TRBD2 (5 bases). CDR1 is MNHNY, CDR2 SVGAGI, per germline (reference sequence). Trimming left V 2 bases short and J 5 bases short, with 12 bases between. There are 14 residues in the CDR3. CDR3 sequence reads: CASSYLTRMETQYF. CDR3 sequence (DNA): TGTGCCAGCAGTTACCTTACTAGAATGGAGACCCAGTACTTC.

In this sample, this clone turned up once. V and J are TRBV4-2 and TRBJ1-5; no firm D call. The germline CDR1 and CDR2 sequences are LGHNA and YNFKEQ. The CDR3 extends over 15 amino acids. The V end lost 0 bases, the J end lost 4 bases, and 10 bases lay between the germline ends. CDR3 bases: TGTGCCAGCAGCCAAGATAACAGTATTAATCAGCCCCAGCATTTT. Its protein product is CASSQDNSINQPQHF.

This chain links TRBV6-5 with TRBJ1-3, with a weak D call TRBD1 (6 bases). Trimming removed 9 bases from V and 1 base from J, with 16 bases in between. This CDR3 region has 15 residues. Germline CDR1 is MNHEY and CDR2 is SVGAGI. CDR3 region: CASWDWTDSGNTIYF. The CDR3 DNA reads TGTGCCAGTTGGGATTGGACAGATTCTGGAAACACCATATATTTT.

The genes are TRBV28 and TRBJ1-1; no firm D call. Germline loops: CDR1 MDHEN, CDR2 SYDVKM. Trimming removed 6 bases from V and 4 bases from J, with 12 bases in between. This CDR3 comprises 13 residues. CDR3 sequence: CASRETIPTEAFF. In DNA form, the CDR3 reads TGTGCCAGCAGGGAAACGATTCCCACTGAAGCTTTCTTT. Full variable domain (remainder filled in from reference TRBV28 and TRBJ1-1): DVKVTQSSRYLVKRTGEKVFLECVQDMDHENMFWYRQDPGLGLRLIYFSYDVKMKEKGDIPEGYSVSREKKERFSLILESASTNQTSMYLCASRETIPTEAFFGQGTRLTVV.

The chain recombines TRBV7-3 with TRBJ1-6; D uncertain. Trimming cost V 3 bases and J 4 bases, with 10 bases left between them. Germline V gene data show CDR1 as SGHTA and CDR2 as FQGTGA. There are 15 residues in the CDR3. The CDR3 DNA reads as TGTGCCAGCAGCTTGCCTACAGAATATAATTCACCCCTCCACTTT. Its protein is CASSLPTEYNSPLHF.

This clone appeared once. The rearrangement links TRBV5-1 to TRBJ2-7; 8 nucleotides line up with TRBD2. With V trimmed by 2 bases and J by 2 bases, 6 bases remained unmatched. Germline V CDR1 and CDR2: SGHRS, YFSETQ. This CDR3 spans 15 amino acids. The CDR3 nucleotides read TGCGCCAGCAGCTTAACCGGGACTAGTCCCTACGAGCAGTACTTC. As protein: CASSLTGTSPYEQYF.

V and J are TRBV7-6 and TRBJ2-5, with D tentatively TRBD2 (5 bases). Trimming took 4 bases from V and 5 from J, leaving 14 bases between them. Germline CDR1 SGHVS, CDR2 FNYEAQ. The CDR3 is 14 residues long. CDR3 bases: TGTGCCAGCAGCTACGGGCCGCCGGGGGAGACCCAGTACTTC. Translation gives CASSYGPPGETQYF.

The chain employs TRBV5-4 and TRBJ1-1, with D perhaps matching TRBD1 (5 bases). Per the germline V gene, CDR1 is SGHNT and CDR2 is YYREEE (reference sequence). The CDR3 has 15 residues. The V gene lost 1 base and the J gene lost 0 bases, with 10 bases spanning the gap. This CDR3 reads CASSLSRGMNTEAFF. The CDR3 coding sequence is TGTGCCAGCAGCTTGTCTCGGGGGATGAACACTGAAGCTTTCTTT.

This chain uses TRBV29-1 with TRBJ2-1; D is unclear. Germline lookup yields CDR1 SQVTM and CDR2 ANQGSEA. With 5 bases removed from V and 6 bases from J, the gap between germline ends came to 11 bases. The length of the CDR3 is 12 residues. CDR3 bases: TGCAGCGTTCAAGGCGTAGGCAATGAGCAGTTCTTC. It codes for CSVQGVGNEQFF.

This clone is a singleton in its sample. This sequence joins TRBV19 and TRBJ1-2; no clear D. Trimming left V 1 base short and J 8 bases short, with 23 bases between. The CDR3 consists of 17 residues. Germline values: CDR1 LNHDA, CDR2 SQIVND (reference sequence). The CDR3 DNA follows: TGTGCCAGTAGTATAGGTGGCAGAGAGGCGGGTATCGGAGGCTACACCTTC. This codes for CASSIGGREAGIGGYTF.

This clone was observed a few times. The J gene is TRBJ2-1, the V gene TRBV30; D unclear. V lost 2 bases and J lost 7, with 6 bases in between. The CDR3 has 11 residues. The V gene's germline CDR1 is GTSNPN and CDR2 SVGIG (reference sequence). DNA of the CDR3: TGTGCCTGGAGTACACGGAATGAGCAGTTCTTC. Its translation: CAWSTRNEQFF.

This chain links TRBV7-2 with TRBJ1-3, with D unclear. This CDR3 has 17 amino acids. With 5 bases removed from V and 2 bases from J, the gap between germline ends came to 19 bases. From germline, CDR1 is SGHTA and CDR2 FQGNSA. The CDR3, as DNA: TGTGCCAGCAGCCTCATGCCAGAGGGTTTTCCTGGAAACACCATATATTTT. Encoded protein: CASSLMPEGFPGNTIYF.

This rearrangement joins TRBV11-2 to TRBJ2-2; D possibly uses TRBD1 or TRBD2 (6 bases each). There are 15 residues in the CDR3. Trimming removed 4 bases from V and 3 bases from J, with 12 bases in between. From germline, CDR1 is SGHAT and CDR2 FQNNGV. The CDR3 DNA follows: TGTGCCAGCAGCTCCGGGGGCACTTACACCGGGGAGCTGTTTTTT. Amino acid sequence: CASSSGGTYTGELFF. Together with reference TRBV11-2 and TRBJ2-2, the CDR3 gives the full variable domain: EAGVAQSPRYKIIEKRQSVAFWCNPISGHATLYWYQQILGQGPKLLIQFQNNGVVDDSQLPKDRFSAERLKGVDSTLKIQPAKLEDSAVYLCASSSGGTYTGELFFGEGSRLTVL.

As DNA, the CDR3 is TGTGCCATCAATGTAGGCGTTTCCTACGAGCAGTACTTC. It codes for CAINVGVSYEQYF. The rearrangement links TRBV10-3 to TRBJ2-7, with no clear D. Trimming pared 7 bases from V and 1 base from J, leaving 11 bases between. The CDR3 loop spans 13 amino acids. Germline lookup yields CDR1 ENHRY and CDR2 SYGVKD.

V is TRBV5-6 and J is TRBJ1-2; 8 bases match TRBD1. The CDR3 loop spans 13 amino acids. CDR1 and CDR2 (germline): SGHDT, YYEEEE. The ends lost 0 bases at V and 7 bases at J; junction bases unmatched: 2. CDR3 bases: TGTGCCAGCAGCTTGGACAGGGGGTTTGGCTACACCTTC. Encoded protein: CASSLDRGFGYTF. The full variable domain, in which reference TRBV5-6 and TRBJ1-2 provide the parts outside the CDR3, is DAGVTQSPTHLIKTRGQQVTLRCSPKSGHDTVSWYQQALGQGPQFIFQYYEEEERQRGNFPDRFSGHQFPNYSSELNVNALLLGDSALYLCASSLDRGFGYTFGSGTRLTVV.

The rearrangement joins TRBV7-6 to TRBJ1-2; 7 bases fit TRBD1. The J segment lost 4 bases and the V segment lost 5 bases, leaving 4 bases of the junction unmatched. Per germline, CDR1 SGHVS and CDR2 FNYEAQ. The CDR3 loop spans 13 amino acids. The DNA for the CDR3 is TGTGCCAGCAGCGCGGGACAGTTCTATGGCTACACCTTC. Protein sequence: CASSAGQFYGYTF.

The chain has TRBV4-3 and TRBJ2-7; D may be TRBD1 or TRBD2 (5 bases each). The V end lost 3 bases, the J end lost 4 bases, and 13 bases lay between the germline ends. The CDR3 consists of 14 residues. Looked up from germline, CDR1 is LGHNA and CDR2 is YSLEER. This CDR3 reads CASSHGTPAYEQYF. The DNA for the CDR3 is TGCGCCAGCAGCCATGGGACCCCGGCTTACGAGCAGTACTTC.

The chain carries TRBV2 and TRBJ2-2; TRBD2 aligns across 8 bases. V shed 5 bases and J 1 base; nucleotides not matched to a gene: 3. The CDR3 extends over 15 amino acids. Germline CDR1 and CDR2: SNHLY and FYNNEI. The CDR3 spells CASSWTSQNTGELFF. CDR3 DNA: TGTGCCAGCAGTTGGACTAGCCAGAACACCGGGGAGCTGTTTTTT.

The J gene is TRBJ1-2, the V gene TRBV7-3, with 7 bases fitting TRBD1. The CDR3 sequence is 13 residues long. Germline V gene sequence: CDR1 SGHTA, CDR2 FQGTGA. V was clipped by 5 bases and J by 7 bases; unmatched bases: 7. The CDR3 nucleotides are TGTGCCAGCAGCCCTGGGCAGGGGGGTGGCTACACCTTC. It specifies CASSPGQGGGYTF.

The chain employs TRBV9 and TRBJ2-5; D possibly matches TRBD1 or TRBD2 (5 bases each). Germline CDR1 and CDR2: SGDLS and YYNGEE. The V end lost 3 bases, the J end lost 5 bases, and 11 bases lay between the germline ends. The CDR3 contains 13 residues. The CDR3 nucleotides are TGTGCCAGCAGCGGGGGGAACCGGGAGACCCAGTACTTC. Amino acid sequence: CASSGGNRETQYF.